Listed here are 16 T cell receptor beta chains from one sample, sequenced in a study of CD8 T cells in Susac syndrome. RNA in amounts of roughly 0.5 to 1 ug was reverse transcribed with random hexamers. TCRdb reanalysed the immunoSEQ multiplex PCR reads using MiXCR and keeps one entry per CDR3 protein. The sample has 300,000 or so distinct CDR3 sequences, 92% seen once. The source material was CD4+ T cells from PBMCs. These receptors all come from a human donor with multiple sclerosis.

The rearrangement joins TRBV11-3 to TRBJ1-1; D may be TRBD1 (6 bases). The germline CDR1 and CDR2 sequences are SGHNT and YENEEA. Trimming took 5 bases from V and 2 from J, leaving 12 bases between them. This CDR3 contains 14 residues. CDR3 DNA sequence: TGTGCCAGCAGCCTCAGACAGGACAACACTGAAGCTTTCTTT. Encoded protein: CASSLRQDNTEAFF. The whole variable domain, remainder taken from reference TRBV11-3 and TRBJ1-1, is EAGVVQSPRYKIIEKKQPVAFWCNPISGHNTLYWYLQNLGQGPELLIRYENEEAVDDSQLPKDRFSAERLKGVDSTLKIQPAELGDSAVYLCASSLRQDNTEAFFGQGTRLTVV.

The J gene is TRBJ1-5, the V gene TRBV30; TRBD1 agrees at 9 bases. Trimming removed 0 bases from V and 6 bases from J; junction bases left unmatched: 9. This CDR3 is built from 16 residues. Germline CDR1 and CDR2: GTSNPN and SVGIG (reference sequence). The CDR3 nucleotides are TGTGCCTGGAGTGTAAGGGGAACAGGGGGCTTTCAGCCCCAGCATTTT. Amino acids: CAWSVRGTGGFQPQHF.

This rearrangement joins TRBV5-1 to TRBJ2-7, with TRBD2 matching 7 bases. The CDR3 has 14 residues. Looked up from germline, CDR1 is SGHRS and CDR2 is YFSETQ. The V gene end was trimmed by 1 base and the J gene end by 6 bases; junction bases not matched to a gene: 7. CDR3 nucleotide sequence: TGCGCCAGCAGCTTGTATCGGGCGGGAGCCGAGCAGTACTTC. It translates to CASSLYRAGAEQYF.

The rearrangement links TRBV20-1 to TRBJ2-1, with D maybe TRBD1 (5 bases). The CDR3 has 16 residues. The germline V gene encodes CDR1 DFQATT and CDR2 SNEGSKA (reference sequence). V was pared by 6 bases and J by 5 bases, with 23 bases between. CDR3 amino acids: CSAPLPQATENNEQFF. In DNA form, the CDR3 reads TGCAGTGCCCCTCTCCCCCAGGCGACAGAGAACAATGAGCAGTTCTTC.

V gene TRBV10-2 combines with J gene TRBJ1-2; D gene ambiguous. Trimming pared 7 bases from V and 3 bases from J, leaving 15 bases between. The V gene's germline CDR1 is WSHSY and CDR2 SAAADI. CDR3 length equals 14 residues. The CDR3 DNA reads as TGCGCCAGCACTTCAGCGGGGAACTACTATGGCTACACCTTC. Protein product: CASTSAGNYYGYTF.

The chain uses TRBV6-5 and TRBJ2-5; 11 nucleotides match TRBD2. The V gene's germline CDR1 is MNHEY and CDR2 SVGAGI. V was clipped by 2 bases and J by 5 bases; unmatched bases: 10. CDR3 size: 17 residues. CDR3 amino acids: CASSYATTSGGGETQYF. The CDR3 DNA reads as TGTGCCAGCAGTTACGCGACAACTAGCGGGGGTGGCGAGACCCAGTACTTC.

The gene calls are TRBV7-9 and TRBJ1-1; a possible D gene is TRBD1 (5 bases). V was clipped by 2 bases and J by 1 base, with 8 bases between them. Looked up from germline, CDR1 is SEHNR and CDR2 is FQNEAQ (reference sequence). The CDR3 spans 14 residues. CDR3 nucleotide sequence: TGTGCCAGCAGCTTATCAGGACAGAACACTGAAGCTTTCTTT. It specifies CASSLSGQNTEAFF.

The rearrangement uses TRBV5-1 and TRBJ1-1, with D unresolved. Trimming took 6 bases from V and 1 from J, leaving 10 bases between them. Germline CDR1 reads SGHRS; CDR2 reads YFSETQ. This CDR3 spans 13 amino acids. The CDR3 DNA sequence: TGCGCCAGCACAGTCTCCTCGAACACTGAAGCTTTCTTT. This sequence encodes CASTVSSNTEAFF.

The chain has TRBV16 and TRBJ1-2; D remains ambiguous. This CDR3 has 15 residues. Germline V gives CDR1 KGHSY, CDR2 FQNENV. Trimming took off 4 bases at V and 0 bases at J, with 12 bases between the two ends. As DNA, the CDR3 is TGTGCCAGCAGCCGGTCTGCCTCTCCTAACTATGGCTACACCTTC. Protein sequence: CASSRSASPNYGYTF. Supplemented by reference TRBV16 and TRBJ1-2, the full variable domain reads GEEVAQTPKHLVRGEGQKAKLYCAPIKGHSYVFWYQQVLKNEFKFLISFQNENVFDETGMPKERFSAKCLPNSPCSLEIQATKLEDSAVYFCASSRSASPNYGYTFGSGTRLTVV.

On this clonotype: A junction boundary mismatches the germline segment, possibly from a read error. The chain uses TRBV7-7 and TRBJ2-5, with 8 nucleotides matching TRBD2. The CDR3 length is 18 residues. CDR1 and CDR2 from the germline V gene are SSHAT and FNYEAQ (reference sequence). The CDR3 DNA sequence: TGTGCTAGCAGCTTTTCCAATCTACTACTAGCGGCCCAAGAGACCCAGTACTTC. It encodes CASSFSNLLLAAQETQYF. The variable domain in full, with the rest retrieved from reference TRBV7-7 and TRBJ2-5, is GAGVSQSPRYKVTKRGQDVTLRCDPISSHATLYWYQQALGQGPEFLTYFNYEAQPDKSGLPSDRFSAERPEGSISTLTIQRTEQRDSAMYRCASSFSNLLLAAQETQYFGPGTRLLVL.

The V call is TRBV20-1, the J call TRBJ2-2; TRBD2 agrees at 9 bases. The CDR3 runs to 16 residues. Germline CDR1 is DFQATT and CDR2 is SNEGSKA (reference sequence). Trimming cost V 5 bases and J 7 bases; bases outside gene matches: 14. The CDR3 region is CSAEFHRSGRVGELFF. The CDR3 coding sequence is TGCAGTGCTGAATTCCACCGTAGCGGGAGAGTCGGGGAGCTGTTTTTT.

The CDR3 region has the DNA TGTGCCAGCAGCTTAAACGGGGGGGCGGAGACCCAGTACTTC. Its protein is CASSLNGGAETQYF. The chain couples TRBV7-3 to TRBJ2-5, with TRBD2 matching 8 bases. Looked up from germline, CDR1 is SGHTA and CDR2 is FQGTGA. V lost 1 base to trimming and J lost 5 bases; unmatched junction nucleotides: 3. This CDR3 region has 14 residues. Filled out from reference TRBV7-3 and TRBJ2-5, the complete variable domain reads GAGVSQTPSNKVTEKGKYVELRCDPISGHTALYWYRQSLGQGPEFLIYFQGTGAADDSGLPNDRFFAVRPEGSVSTLKIQRTERGDSAVYLCASSLNGGAETQYFGPGTRLLVL.

The V and J genes are TRBV7-2 and TRBJ2-7, with 14 bases fitting TRBD2. Germline CDR1 and CDR2: SGHTA and FQGNSA. The CDR3 spans 15 residues. Losses at the gene ends were 3 bases for V and 7 bases for J; bases not matched to a gene: 5. For the CDR3, the DNA is TGTGCCAGCAGCTTCGGACTAGCGGGAGGAAGTGAGCAGTACTTC. This translates into CASSFGLAGGSEQYF.

J is TRBJ1-5 and V is TRBV29-1, with no clear D. Germline V CDR1 and CDR2: SQVTM, ANQGSEA. This CDR3 is built from 12 residues. The germline V and J ends were trimmed by 4 bases and 5 bases, with 9 bases remaining between them. This CDR3 is CSVAQVDQPQHF. The CDR3 DNA reads TGCAGCGTTGCGCAGGTGGATCAGCCCCAGCATTTT. Using reference TRBV29-1 and TRBJ1-5 for the parts outside the CDR3, the full variable domain is SAVISQKPSRDICQRGTSLTIQCQVDSQVTMMFWYRQQPGQSLTLIATANQGSEATYESGFVIDKFPISRPNLTFSTLTVSNMSPEDSSIYLCSVAQVDQPQHFGDGTRLSIL.

This chain joins TRBV7-3 and TRBJ2-3, with TRBD1 as a possible D gene (7 bases). CDR1 is SGHTA and CDR2 is FQGTGA in the germline V gene. The CDR3 covers 14 residues. V gave up 5 bases and J gave up 6 bases, with 15 bases separating them. CDR3 in DNA: TGTGCCAGCAGCCAACAGGGGACTGCGGATACGCAGTATTTT. Protein sequence: CASSQQGTADTQYF.

The chain uses TRBV5-4 and TRBJ2-7, with TRBD1 identical over 7 bases. Germline CDR1 is SGHNT and CDR2 is YYREEE (reference sequence). The V segment lost 4 bases and the J segment 5 bases; nucleotides outside the gene matches: 9. CDR3 length: 14 residues. The CDR3 loop is CASSQMGQFNEQYF. The CDR3 nucleotides are TGTGCCAGCAGCCAGATGGGACAGTTTAACGAGCAGTACTTC. Based on the CDR3 plus reference TRBV5-4 and TRBJ2-7, the full variable domain is ETGVTQSPTHLIKTRGQQVTLRCSSQSGHNTVSWYQQALGQGPQFIFQYYREEENGRGNFPPRFSGLQFPNYSSELNVNALELDDSALYLCASSQMGQFNEQYFGPGTRLTVT.